This T cell receptor (beta chain) derives from a study of tissue T cells after allogeneic stem cell transplantation. Survey-depth TCRbeta CDR3 sequencing reported V/J genes and productive frequencies. TCRdb keeps only in-frame clones here, not all; method: immunoSEQ multiplex PCR. The sample lists some 22,000 clones; around 63% were seen once. This CDR3 contains 13 residues. Per germline, CDR1 NNHDY and CDR2 SYVADS. The V end was cut by 2 bases, the J end by 3 bases, with 5 bases between. Findings and caveats of the study: Anatomically similar tissues had similar TCR repertoires within each patient. Blood and spleen captured only part of the tissue TCR repertoire.

This clone was recorded a few times. Its antigen is unknown. The gene names given are mouse names. Read coverage stops 1 residue before the CDR3 terminus; the germline J gene supplies the remainder. This receptor was obtained from a female BALB/c mouse in good health. The mouse line has the MHC haplotype H2-d. The sequencing sample was made of blood. V gene TRBV13-3 combines with J gene TRBJ1-4; D is ambiguous. The part of the CDR3 DNA that was read is TGTGCCAGCAGTGACCCAGCCAACGAAAGATTATTT. It is translated as CASSDPANERLF. The whole CDR3 sequence reads CASSDPANERLFF. Filled out from reference TRBV13-3 and TRBJ1-4, the complete variable domain reads EAAVTQSPRSKVAVTGGKVTLSCHQTNNHDYMYWYRQDTGHGLRLIHYSYVADSTEKGDIPDGYKASRPSQENFSLILELASLSQTAVYFCASSDPANERLFFGHGTKLSVL.